Presented here are 15 T cell receptor beta chains from one specimen sequenced in a study of T cell repertoires in cytomegalovirus infection. Antigen specificity for these receptors is unknown. TCRdb fed the reads into MiXCR, producing one record per CDR3 protein. The sample has about 770,000 distinct CDR3 sequences; 25% to 35% are singletons. The sequencing used cultured CD8+ T cells from PBMCs, collected from culture after CMV antigen stimulation. The receptors were sampled from a human donor in good health (CMV status not recorded). Some clones in this sample may be carry-over from other donors' samples.

This rearrangement joins TRBV19 to TRBJ1-5; D not resolved. Germline CDR1 and CDR2: LNHDA and SQIVND (reference sequence). The CDR3 extends over 14 amino acids. V was trimmed by 10 bases and J by 0 bases, leaving 13 bases between them. The CDR3 coding sequence is TGTGCCACCAATGGTCGGGGTAGCAATCAGCCCCAGCATTTT. This sequence encodes CATNGRGSNQPQHF.

This clonotype was detected ten times or more. The rearrangement uses TRBV7-2 and TRBJ2-1; the match to TRBD2 covers 14 bases. The CDR3 consists of 15 residues. The germline V gene has CDR1 SGHTA and CDR2 FQGNSA. V was clipped by 10 bases and J by 7 bases; unmatched bases: 9. CDR3 residues: CAILGTSGGWNEQFF. In nucleotides, the CDR3 is TGTGCCATCCTCGGGACTAGCGGGGGATGGAATGAGCAGTTCTTC.

The rearrangement joins TRBV27 to TRBJ1-4; TRBD1 is a possible D gene (6 bases). The CDR3 has 13 amino acids. Trimming took 6 bases from V and 12 from J, leaving 17 bases between them. The germline V gene has CDR1 MNHEY and CDR2 SMNVEV (reference sequence). The CDR3 loop is CASSPAQQGQLFF. The CDR3 DNA follows: TGTGCCAGCAGCCCCGCCCAACAGGGCCAACTGTTTTTT.

V gene TRBV6-2 or TRBV6-3 combines with J gene TRBJ1-6; 7 bases align to TRBD1. Germline assignment: CDR1 MNHEY and CDR2 SVGEGT. Trimming took 0 bases from V and 10 from J; bases not matched to a gene: 0. The CDR3 covers 13 residues. Written as DNA, the CDR3 is TGTGCCAGCAGTTACTCGACAGGGTCACCCCTCCACTTT. Amino acids: CASSYSTGSPLHF.

The CDR3 reads CSARDVWDGTEAFF. CDR3 DNA sequence: TGCAGTGCTAGAGATGTTTGGGACGGCACTGAAGCTTTCTTT. The V gene is TRBV20-1, the J gene TRBJ1-1; perhaps TRBD1 as D (5 bases). CDR1 DFQATT and CDR2 SNEGSKA come from the germline V gene (reference sequence). CDR3 size: 14 residues. Trimming shortened V by 0 bases and J by 4 bases, and 12 bases separated the two germline ends.

The chain recombines TRBV5-3 with TRBJ1-6; 9 bases are shared with TRBD1. TRBV5-3 qualifies as an ORF whose function is uncertain. V lost 8 bases, J lost 10 bases, and 10 bases stayed unmatched. This CDR3 has 14 amino acids. CDR3 sequence reads: CASSPQGALSPLHF. CDR3 nucleotide sequence: TGTGCCAGCAGCCCACAGGGGGCCTTGTCACCCCTCCACTTT.

There are many counts of this clonotype. V and J are TRBV20-1 and TRBJ1-1; D gene uncertain. The V gene lost 3 bases and the J gene lost 1 base, with 12 bases spanning the gap. CDR1 is DFQATT and CDR2 is SNEGSKA in the germline V gene (reference sequence). The CDR3 spans 14 residues. The CDR3 DNA follows: TGCAGTGCTAGTAGTGTTGACTGGAACACTGAAGCTTTCTTT. Translating it yields CSASSVDWNTEAFF.

CDR3 sequence (DNA): TGTGCCAGCAACCTGGGACAAACGAACACCGGGGAGCTGTTTTTT. Its protein is CASNLGQTNTGELFF. The chain has TRBV6-5 and TRBJ2-2, with D perhaps matching TRBD1 (6 bases). The CDR3 runs 15 residues. V gave up 7 bases and J gave up 0 bases, with 12 bases separating them. In germline, CDR1 is MNHEY, CDR2 SVGAGI.

J is TRBJ1-1 and V is TRBV7-9; D might be TRBD1 (5 bases). V was shortened by 3 bases and J by 5 bases, with 13 bases between the two germline ends. CDR3 size: 14 residues. Germline assignment: CDR1 SEHNR and CDR2 FQNEAQ (reference sequence). The CDR3 DNA sequence: TGTGCCAGCAGCTTCGGGGGAGGGAAGACTGAAGCTTTCTTT. Protein sequence: CASSFGGGKTEAFF.

This rearrangement joins TRBV5-5 to TRBJ1-1; TRBD1 matches 7 bases. The CDR3 sequence is 14 residues long. Trimming at V came to 3 bases and at J to 5 bases, leaving 7 bases not matched to a gene. Germline-derived CDR1 and CDR2 are SGHKS and YYEKEE (reference sequence). The CDR3, as DNA: TGTGCCAGCAGCTCGTCGACAGGGAGGACTGAAGCTTTCTTT. Translated, it gives CASSSSTGRTEAFF.

This clonotype was counted between two and nine times. The rearrangement links TRBV7-2 to TRBJ1-1; TRBD1 matches at 7 bases. The CDR3 sequence is 16 residues long. Germline V lookup: CDR1 SGHTA, CDR2 FQGNSA. J was trimmed by 5 bases and V by 0 bases; bases with no gene match: 9. The CDR3 DNA reads as TGTGCCAGCAGCTTAGCCCGCCAGGGGGTGAGGACTGAAGCTTTCTTT. Residues: CASSLARQGVRTEAFF.

This sequence joins TRBV4-1 and TRBJ2-7, with D unresolved. The CDR3 totals 13 residues. Germline CDR1 is MGHRA and CDR2 is YSYEKL. Trimming removed 1 base at V and 9 bases at J, with 13 bases between. CDR3 sequence: CASSQVGSDVQYV. Written as DNA, the CDR3 is TGCGCCAGCAGCCAAGTAGGCAGCGACGTGCAGTACGTC.

A remark on this clonotype: Just one base apart from a much larger clone, this may be a read error. It is unclear where the CDR3 begins or ends on the DNA, so no DNA is shown, and the CDR3 is as TCRdb lists it. This sequence joins TRBV11-2 and TRBJ1-1. The CDR3 is 17 amino acids in total, end residues counted. Germline lookup yields CDR1 SGHAT and CDR2 FQNNGV. CDR3 loop: CASSLDQWGGGATEAVF.

Here the CDR3 reads CASRTGITINQPQHF. CDR3 coding DNA: TGTGCCAGCAGGACCGGGATCACCATAAATCAGCCCCAGCATTTT. This chain connects TRBV6-1 to TRBJ1-5; D gene uncertain. Trimming took 6 bases from V and 4 from J, leaving 16 bases between them. The CDR3 sequence is 15 residues long. In germline, CDR1 is MNHNS, CDR2 SASEGT.

Comment on this clonotype: The junction differs from germline at one of its ends, possibly a read error. This chain joins TRBV7-6 and TRBJ2-5; no clear D gene. The CDR3 runs 14 residues. CDR1 is SGHVS and CDR2 is FNYEAQ in the germline V gene. The CDR3 region has the DNA TGTACCAGCAGCTTATTTGGGTACCAAGAGACCCAGTACTTC. It is translated as CTSSLFGYQETQYF. The variable domain in full, completed from reference TRBV7-6 and TRBJ2-5, reads GAGVSQSPRYKVTKRGQDVALRCDPISGHVSLYWYRQALGQGPEFLTYFNYEAQQDKSGLPNDRFSAERPEGSISTLTIQRTEQRDSAMYRCTSSLFGYQETQYFGPGTRLLVL.